The table lists the clone carrying this TCR beta chain with many counts. What it binds is unknown. This CDR3 contains 14 residues. V lost 0 bases and J lost 4, with 9 bases in between. Germline values: CDR1 LGHNA, CDR2 YNFKEQ. This record belongs to a study of response to subunit inactivated influenza vaccine. One entry per CDR3 protein results from TCRdb running MiXCR on the RT-PCR reads. The sample shows about 780,000 distinct CDR3 sequences, less than 20% of them seen only once. Study-wide findings and caveats: T cells newly recruited by each seasonal influenza vaccination are few, the authors suggested.

The gene calls are TRBV4-2 and TRBJ2-5; no definite D call. This sample comprised PBMCs from blood, obtained roughly 5 days after vaccination. The sequence came from a man in his fifties or sixties who received an inactivated influenza vaccine. CDR3 nucleotides: TGTGCCAGCAGCCAAGAACCGGGTAGAGAGACCCAGTACTTC. Its protein product is CASSQEPGRETQYF.